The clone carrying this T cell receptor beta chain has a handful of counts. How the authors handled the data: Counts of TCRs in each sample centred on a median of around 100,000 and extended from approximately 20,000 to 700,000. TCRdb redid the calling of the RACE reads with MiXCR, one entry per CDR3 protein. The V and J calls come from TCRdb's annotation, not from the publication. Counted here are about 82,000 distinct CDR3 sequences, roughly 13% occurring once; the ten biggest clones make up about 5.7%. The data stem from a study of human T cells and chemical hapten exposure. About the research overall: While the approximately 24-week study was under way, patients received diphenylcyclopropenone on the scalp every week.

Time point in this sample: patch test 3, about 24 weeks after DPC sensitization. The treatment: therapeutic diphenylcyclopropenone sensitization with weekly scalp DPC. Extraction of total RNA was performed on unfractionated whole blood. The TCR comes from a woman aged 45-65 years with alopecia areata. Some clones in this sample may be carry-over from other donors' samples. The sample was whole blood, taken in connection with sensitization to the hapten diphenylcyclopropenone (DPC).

CDR3: CASSQDGLAGYTF. The CDR3 region has the DNA TGCGCCAGCAGCCAAGACGGCTTGGCCGGCTACACCTTC. The rearrangement joins TRBV4-1 to TRBJ1-2; D unclear. The CDR3 loop spans 13 amino acids. Trimming took off 0 bases at V and 8 bases at J, with 10 bases between the two ends. Germline V gene data show CDR1 as MGHRA and CDR2 as YSYEKL.